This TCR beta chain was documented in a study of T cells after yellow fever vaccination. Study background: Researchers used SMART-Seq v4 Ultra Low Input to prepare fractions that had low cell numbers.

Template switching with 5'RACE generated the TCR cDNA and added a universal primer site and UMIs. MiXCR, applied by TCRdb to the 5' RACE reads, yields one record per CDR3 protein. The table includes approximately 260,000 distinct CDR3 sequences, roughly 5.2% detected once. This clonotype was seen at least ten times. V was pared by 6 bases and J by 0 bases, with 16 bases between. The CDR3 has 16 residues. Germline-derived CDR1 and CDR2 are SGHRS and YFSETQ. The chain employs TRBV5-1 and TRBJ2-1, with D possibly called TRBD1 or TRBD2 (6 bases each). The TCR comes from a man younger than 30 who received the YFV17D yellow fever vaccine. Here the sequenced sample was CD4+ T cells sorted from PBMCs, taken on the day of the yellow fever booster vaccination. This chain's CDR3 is CASTRWGASSYNEQFF. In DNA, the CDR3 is TGCGCCAGCACCCGATGGGGGGCCAGCTCCTACAATGAGCAGTTCTTC.